This paragraph covers one T cell receptor (beta chain) sequence. The data stem from a study of blood T cell repertoires in COVID-19. On the study more broadly: The origin of the acute and convalescent COVID-19 samples was the United States, Italy and Spain.

Residents of about 25 US areas, aged roughly 18 to 89 years, made up the participants. The repertoire was sequenced with immunoSEQ multiplex PCR; TCRdb's copy has only in-frame clones and lacks some. The profile shows 200,000 to 250,000 clones, 85% of them singletons. V gave up 3 bases and J gave up 0 bases; unmatched junction bases: 2. The CDR3 sequence is 14 residues long. Germline V gives CDR1 DFQATT, CDR2 SNEGSKA (reference sequence). Sequencing was performed on PBMCs or T cells enriched from blood (not recorded which). The source of this sequence is a man aged 40-55 years who had recovered from COVID-19. This chain connects TRBV20-1 to TRBJ2-3; TRBD1 matches at 8 bases. This chain's CDR3 is CSASWTGSTDTQYF. For the CDR3, the DNA is TGCAGTGCTAGTTGGACAGGGAGCACAGATACGCAGTATTTT.